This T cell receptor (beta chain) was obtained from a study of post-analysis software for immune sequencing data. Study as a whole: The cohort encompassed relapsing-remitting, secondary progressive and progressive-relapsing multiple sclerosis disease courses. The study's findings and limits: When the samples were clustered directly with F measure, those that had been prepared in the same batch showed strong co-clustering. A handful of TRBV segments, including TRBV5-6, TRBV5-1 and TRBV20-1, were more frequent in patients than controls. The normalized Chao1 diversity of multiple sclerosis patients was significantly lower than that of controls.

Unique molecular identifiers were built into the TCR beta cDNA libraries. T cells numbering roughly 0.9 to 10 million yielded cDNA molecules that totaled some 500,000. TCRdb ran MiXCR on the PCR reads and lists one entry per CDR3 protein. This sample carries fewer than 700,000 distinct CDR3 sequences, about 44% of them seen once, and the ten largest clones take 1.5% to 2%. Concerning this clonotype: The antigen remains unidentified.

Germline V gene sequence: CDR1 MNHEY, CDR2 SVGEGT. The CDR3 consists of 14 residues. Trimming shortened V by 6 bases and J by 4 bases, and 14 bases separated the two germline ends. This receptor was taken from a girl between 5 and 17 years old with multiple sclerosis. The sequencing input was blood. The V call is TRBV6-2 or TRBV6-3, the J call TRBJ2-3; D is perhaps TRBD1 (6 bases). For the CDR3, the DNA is TGTGCCAGCAGACAGGGATTGGACGCAGATACGCAGTATTTT. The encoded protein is CASRQGLDADTQYF.